Listed here are 21 T cell receptor beta chains from one sample, sequenced in a study of T cells in Graves' hyperthyroidism and ophthalmopathy. Amplification of TCR beta CDR3 regions used RNA as the template. The HTBI set primed first-round TCR CDR3 RT-PCR. TCRdb re-derived calls from the multiplex PCR reads in MiXCR, one entry per CDR3 protein. There are roughly 150,000 distinct CDR3 sequences in the sample; about 9.4% occur only once, and approximately 24% lies in the top ten. The sample consisted of blood. The receptors were gathered from a woman between 18 and 30 years old with Graves' hyperthyroidism that later progressed to Graves' ophthalmopathy.

At least ten counts were recorded for this clonotype. This sequence joins TRBV20-1 and TRBJ1-5, with unresolved D. CDR1 is DFQATT and CDR2 is SNEGSKA in the germline V gene (reference sequence). This CDR3 region has 13 residues. The germline V and J ends were trimmed by 0 bases and 7 bases, with 10 bases remaining between them. CDR3 amino acids: CSARDPNFQPQHF. CDR3 DNA: TGCAGTGCTAGAGATCCTAACTTCCAGCCCCAGCATTTT.

This clonotype was seen a few times. The V gene is TRBV18, the J gene TRBJ1-6; TRBD1 agrees at 9 bases. The CDR3 is 18 amino acids. Per the germline V gene, CDR1 is KGHSH and CDR2 is LQKENI. J gave up 7 bases and V 4 bases, and 14 bases lay outside the gene matches. CDR3 residues: CASSLKFSGTGRNSPLHF. The CDR3 DNA reads as TGTGCCAGCTCACTGAAATTCTCCGGGACAGGGCGGAATTCACCCCTCCACTTT. The whole variable domain, remainder taken from reference TRBV18 and TRBJ1-6, is NAGVMQNPRHLVRRRGQEARLRCSPMKGHSHVYWYRQLPEEGLKFMVYLQKENIIDESGMPKERFSAEFPKEGPSILRIQQVVRGDSAAYFCASSLKFSGTGRNSPLHFGNGTRLTVT.

The sample holds a few counts of this clonotype. The V and J genes are TRBV15 and TRBJ1-1, with D maybe TRBD1 (5 bases). From germline, CDR1 is LNHNV and CDR2 YYDKDF (reference sequence). This CDR3 region has 16 residues. Trimming removed 1 base from V and 2 bases from J, with 14 bases in between. The CDR3 loop reads CATSRGSPGGNTEAFF. The CDR3 DNA reads TGTGCCACCAGCAGAGGGTCCCCGGGGGGAAACACTGAAGCTTTCTTT. Full variable domain (missing parts from reference TRBV15 and TRBJ1-1): DAMVIQNPRYQVTQFGKPVTLSCSQTLNHNVMYWYQQKSSQAPKLLFHYYDKDFNNEADTPDNFQSRRPNTSFCFLDIRSPGLGDTAMYLCATSRGSPGGNTEAFFGQGTRLTVV.

This clonotype was picked up many times. The CDR3 DNA is TGTGCCAGTGGTTCTCAGGGGGCCCACGAGCAGTACTTC. It specifies CASGSQGAHEQYF. The chain carries TRBV19 and TRBJ2-7; 8 positions agree with TRBD1. The CDR3 runs 13 residues. Trimming removed 8 bases from V and 5 bases from J; junction bases left unmatched: 8. Germline V gene sequence: CDR1 LNHDA, CDR2 SQIVND (reference sequence).

This clonotype was detected ten times or more. The chain is built from TRBV29-1 and TRBJ1-4; 10 positions match TRBD1. V lost 7 bases to trimming and J lost 8 bases; unmatched junction nucleotides: 13. CDR3 length: 15 residues. Germline lookup yields CDR1 SQVTM and CDR2 ANQGSEA. CDR3 region: CSAYSRTGGREKLFF. DNA of the CDR3: TGCAGCGCCTACTCAAGGACAGGGGGAAGGGAAAAACTGTTTTTT.

The gene calls are TRBV4-2 and TRBJ2-3; the D is unclear. Germline lookup yields CDR1 LGHNA and CDR2 YNFKEQ. CDR3 size: 14 residues. V dropped 0 bases and J dropped 2 bases, with 6 bases sitting between them. DNA for the CDR3: TGTGCCAGCAGCCAAGATGGCTTCACAGATACGCAGTATTTT. Translating it yields CASSQDGFTDTQYF.

This clonotype was recorded at least ten times. For the CDR3, the DNA is TGCGCCAGCAGGGAACTAGCGGGGCCCGGGGGGGAGCAGTACTTC. Encoded protein: CASRELAGPGGEQYF. The V and J genes are TRBV10-2 and TRBJ2-7; 10 nucleotides match TRBD2. The V gene's germline CDR1 is WSHSY and CDR2 SAAADI. The CDR3 is 15 residues long. V was clipped by 6 bases and J by 7 bases; unmatched bases: 12.

This clonotype has a count of ten or more. The V and J genes are TRBV6-1 and TRBJ2-1; tentative D call: TRBD2 (5 bases). The germline V gene encodes CDR1 MNHNS and CDR2 SASEGT. Trimming took off 6 bases at V and 0 bases at J, with 12 bases between the two ends. The CDR3 consists of 15 residues. The chain's CDR3 is CASSPGRGSYNEQFF. CDR3 sequence (DNA): TGTGCCAGCAGCCCCGGACGGGGCTCCTACAATGAGCAGTTCTTC.

For this clonotype: A much bigger clone sits one base away, suggesting this may be a read error. The V call is TRBV30, the J call TRBJ2-3; tentative D call: TRBD2 (5 bases). In germline, CDR1 is GTSNPN, CDR2 SVGIG (reference sequence). The CDR3 runs to 11 residues. DNA for the CDR3: TGTGCCTGCAGTGTACTAGGTACGCAGTATTTT. It translates to CACSVLGTQYF.

This clonotype was counted at least ten times. The J gene is TRBJ2-5, the V gene TRBV7-9, with D perhaps given as TRBD1 or TRBD2 (5 bases each). The CDR3 contains 12 residues. In germline, CDR1 is SEHNR, CDR2 FQNEAQ (reference sequence). The V gene lost 5 bases and the J gene lost 7 bases, with 11 bases spanning the gap. CDR3 amino acids: CASSLPGGTQYF. CDR3 DNA: TGTGCCAGCAGCCTTCCTGGGGGGACCCAGTACTTC.

The chain uses TRBV7-3 and TRBJ1-6, with a possible D match to TRBD1 (5 bases). Germline V gene sequence: CDR1 SGHTA, CDR2 FQGTGA. The V end was cut by 3 bases, the J end by 8 bases, with 8 bases between. The CDR3 runs to 13 residues. CDR3 protein: CASSFGGDSPLHF. CDR3 nucleotides: TGTGCCAGCAGCTTTGGGGGTGATTCACCCCTCCACTTT.

This clonotype was observed at least ten times. The CDR3 DNA sequence: TGTGCCAGTAGTATAGAGGGGAGGTTTGCACAGGGGGCAGGGACCGGGGAGCTGTTTTTT. Residues: CASSIEGRFAQGAGTGELFF. The gene calls are TRBV19 and TRBJ2-2; 9 bases line up with TRBD1. V was clipped by 0 bases and J by 5 bases; unmatched bases: 16. CDR1 LNHDA and CDR2 SQIVND come from the germline V gene (reference sequence). The CDR3 length is 20 residues. The full variable domain, with the rest looked up from reference TRBV19 and TRBJ2-2, is DGGITQSPKYLFRKEGQNVTLSCEQNLNHDAMYWYRQDPGQGLRLIYYSQIVNDFQKGDIAEGYSVSREKKESFPLTVTSAQKNPTAFYLCASSIEGRFAQGAGTGELFFGEGSRLTVL.

This clonotype showed up many times. The chain employs TRBV27 and TRBJ2-3; D is tentatively TRBD1 or TRBD2 (7 bases each). The V and J ends lost 6 bases and 5 bases respectively, with 18 bases between them. The CDR3 has 15 residues. Per the germline V gene, CDR1 is MNHEY and CDR2 is SMNVEV (reference sequence). The CDR3 protein is CASRPLAAGGDTQYF. The CDR3 coding sequence is TGTGCCAGCAGGCCGCTAGCGGCAGGGGGAGATACGCAGTATTTT.

There are a few counts of this clonotype. The chain recombines TRBV3-1 with TRBJ2-7; tentatively, D is TRBD2 (5 bases). This CDR3 contains 15 residues. Trimming took 0 bases from V and 1 from J, leaving 10 bases between them. Germline CDR1 reads LGHDT; CDR2 reads YNNKEL (reference sequence). In DNA form, the CDR3 reads TGTGCCAGCAGCCAAGATATCCCGGGGTCCTACGAGCAGTACTTC. Translated: CASSQDIPGSYEQYF.

In this sample, this clonotype turned up a few times. This sequence joins TRBV18 and TRBJ1-1; tentative D call: TRBD1 (5 bases). CDR3 size: 16 residues. Germline V gene lookup returns CDR1 KGHSH and CDR2 LQKENI. V was clipped by 3 bases and J by 3 bases, with 17 bases between them. CDR3 nucleotides: TGTGCCAGCTCACCGGGGTTGGGGAGGGGAGACACTGAAGCTTTCTTT. It translates to CASSPGLGRGDTEAFF.

This clonotype was found a few times. The chain uses TRBV2 and TRBJ2-2, with 11 bases that match TRBD2. After removal of 7 bases from V and 6 bases from J, the junction contained 7 bases not matched to a gene. The germline gives CDR1 SNHLY, CDR2 FYNNEI. The length of the CDR3 is 15 residues. In nucleotides, the CDR3 is TGTGCCAGCAAGCTACTAGCGGGAGCCCCCGGGGAGCTGTTTTTT. Protein sequence: CASKLLAGAPGELFF.

This clonotype was seen many times. This chain joins TRBV11-2 and TRBJ1-4; 7 bases line up with TRBD1. Germline values: CDR1 SGHAT, CDR2 FQNNGV. With V trimmed by 6 bases and J by 0 bases, 10 bases remained unmatched. CDR3 length equals 17 residues. CDR3 in amino acids: CASRPTTGFATNEKLFF. CDR3 sequence (DNA): TGTGCCAGCAGGCCTACGACAGGGTTCGCAACTAATGAAAAACTGTTTTTT.

This clonotype was detected many times. The chain is built from TRBV2 and TRBJ2-1; 7 nucleotides match TRBD2. V shed 6 bases and J 0 bases; nucleotides not matched to a gene: 8. The CDR3 has 16 residues. CDR1 and CDR2 from the germline V gene are SNHLY and FYNNEI. The CDR3 here is CASRDQRGSSYNEQFF. The CDR3 DNA reads as TGTGCCAGCAGGGACCAGCGGGGTAGCTCCTACAATGAGCAGTTCTTC.

This clonotype was seen ten or more times. The gene calls are TRBV6-1 and TRBJ2-3; D possibly matches TRBD1 or TRBD2 (5 bases each). The CDR3 is made up of 15 amino acids. V was trimmed by 7 bases and J by 2 bases, leaving 16 bases between them. The germline V gene has CDR1 MNHNS and CDR2 SASEGT. Written as DNA, the CDR3 is TGTGCCAGCAAATTCTTGGGACCAACCACAGATACGCAGTATTTT. This codes for CASKFLGPTTDTQYF.

A few counts support this clonotype. The chain uses TRBV30 and TRBJ1-1; tentative D call: TRBD1 (6 bases). Germline CDR1 reads GTSNPN; CDR2 reads SVGIG (reference sequence). Trimming removed 2 bases from V and 8 bases from J, with 15 bases in between. The CDR3 loop spans 13 amino acids. DNA for the CDR3: TGTGCCTGGAGTAGGATTGGGCAGGGGGAAGCTTTCTTT. Protein product: CAWSRIGQGEAFF.

In its sample, this clonotype was seen a few times. The V call is TRBV7-8, the J call TRBJ1-5, with a tentative D call TRBD1 (5 bases). The V end lost 5 bases, the J end lost 2 bases, and 10 bases lay between the germline ends. CDR3 size: 14 residues. Germline V gene lookup returns CDR1 SGHVS and CDR2 FQNEAQ. The CDR3 bases are TGTGCCAGCAGCCTTGGGACGGGCAATCAGCCCCAGCATTTT. This gives the protein CASSLGTGNQPQHF.